Described below is a single TCR beta chain sequence and its context. What it binds is unknown. Germline loops: CDR1 SNHLY, CDR2 FYNNEI. V lost 8 bases, J lost 10 bases, and 15 bases lay in between. The CDR3 covers 13 residues. This entry is derived from a study of OX40 agonist ivuxolimab in advanced cancers. The overall study: Therapy given before enrollment (anti-PD-1, anti-PD-L1 or anti-CTLA-4) was allowed, and over 35% had some. Overall study findings and caveats: Relative to CD4+ cells, CD8+ T cells on average had more expanded clones. Researchers did not determine the expanded peripheral T cells' antigen specificity.

Sequenced by immunoSEQ multiplex PCR; TCRdb stores in-frame clones only, minus some. Of approximately 25,000 clones in the sample, 65% to 80% were seen once. The sequenced sample was CD4+ or CD8+ T cells sorted from blood, obtained in a trial of the OX40 agonist ivuxolimab. This sequence joins TRBV2 and TRBJ1-6; D is perhaps TRBD1 (6 bases). The sequence derives from an adult with an advanced solid tumor such as melanoma, head and neck, liver or kidney cancer. The CDR3 protein is CASVGRGRSPLHF. As DNA, the CDR3 is TGTGCCAGCGTGGGGAGGGGGAGGTCACCCCTCCACTTT.